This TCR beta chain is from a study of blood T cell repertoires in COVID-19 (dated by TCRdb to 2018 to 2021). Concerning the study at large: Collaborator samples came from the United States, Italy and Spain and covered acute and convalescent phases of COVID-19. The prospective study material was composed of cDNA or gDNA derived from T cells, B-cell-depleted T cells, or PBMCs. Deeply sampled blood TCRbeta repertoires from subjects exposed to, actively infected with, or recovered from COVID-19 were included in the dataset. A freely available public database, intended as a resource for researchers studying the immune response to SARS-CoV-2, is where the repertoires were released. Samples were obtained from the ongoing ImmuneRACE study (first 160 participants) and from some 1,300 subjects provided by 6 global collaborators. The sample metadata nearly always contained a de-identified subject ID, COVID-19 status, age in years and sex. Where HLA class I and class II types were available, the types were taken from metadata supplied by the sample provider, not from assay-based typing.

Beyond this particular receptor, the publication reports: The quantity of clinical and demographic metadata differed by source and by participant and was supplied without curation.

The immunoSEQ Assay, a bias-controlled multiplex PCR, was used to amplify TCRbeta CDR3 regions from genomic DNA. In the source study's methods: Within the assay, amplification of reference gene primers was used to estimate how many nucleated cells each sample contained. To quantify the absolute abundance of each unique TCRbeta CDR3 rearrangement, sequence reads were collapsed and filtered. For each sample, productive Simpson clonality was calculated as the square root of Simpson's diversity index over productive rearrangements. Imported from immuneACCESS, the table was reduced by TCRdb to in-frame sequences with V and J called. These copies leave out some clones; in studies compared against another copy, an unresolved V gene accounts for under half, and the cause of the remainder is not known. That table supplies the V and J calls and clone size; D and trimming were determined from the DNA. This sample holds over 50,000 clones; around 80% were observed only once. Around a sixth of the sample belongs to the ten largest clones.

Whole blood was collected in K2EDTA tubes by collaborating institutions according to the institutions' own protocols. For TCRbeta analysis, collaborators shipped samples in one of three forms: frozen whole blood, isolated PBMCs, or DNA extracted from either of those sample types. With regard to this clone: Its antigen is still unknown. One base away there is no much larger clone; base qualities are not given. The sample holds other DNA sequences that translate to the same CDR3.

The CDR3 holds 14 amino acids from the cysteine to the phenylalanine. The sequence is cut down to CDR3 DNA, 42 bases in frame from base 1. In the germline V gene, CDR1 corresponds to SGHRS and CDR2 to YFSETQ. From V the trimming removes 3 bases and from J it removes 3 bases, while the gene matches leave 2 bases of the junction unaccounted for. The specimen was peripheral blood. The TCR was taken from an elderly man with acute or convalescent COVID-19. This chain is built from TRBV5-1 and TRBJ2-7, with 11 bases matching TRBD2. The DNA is TGCGCCAGCAGCTCAACTAGCGGGGGCTACGAGCAGTACTTC. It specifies CASSSTSGGYEQYF. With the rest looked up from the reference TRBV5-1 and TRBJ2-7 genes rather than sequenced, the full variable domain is KAGVTQTPRYLIKTRGQQVTLSCSPISGHRSVSWYQQTPGQGLQFLFEYFSETQRNKGNFPGRFSGRQFSNSRSEMNVSTLELGDSALYLCASSSTSGGYEQYFGPGTRLTVT.